A single sample is the source of the 6 T cell receptor beta chains below, sequenced in a study of T cells in Graves' hyperthyroidism and ophthalmopathy. Researchers took RNA transcripts and amplified the TCR beta CDR3 regions from them. HTBI primers were the set used in a first-round RT-PCR of the TCR CDR3. MiXCR was run by TCRdb on the multiplex PCR reads, yielding one entry per CDR3 protein. This sample has fewer than 650,000 distinct CDR3 sequences; around 15% occur once, and the top ten carry around 14%. The sequenced material came from blood. The receptor set was obtained from a woman aged 35 to 49 with Graves' hyperthyroidism.

This clonotype was recorded a few times. V usage is TRBV20-1 and J usage is TRBJ2-1; D tentatively fits TRBD1 or TRBD2 (5 bases each). This CDR3 is built from 16 residues. Germline V gene data show CDR1 as DFQATT and CDR2 as SNEGSKA (reference sequence). Trimming removed 0 bases from V and 1 base from J, with 13 bases in between. The CDR3 spells CSARDPSGLSYNEQFF. The CDR3 DNA is TGCAGTGCTAGAGACCCATCGGGGCTATCCTACAATGAGCAGTTCTTC.

This clonotype was seen more than once but under ten times. The chain has TRBV5-1 and TRBJ2-2; 11 positions agree with TRBD1. V shed 4 bases and J 4 bases; nucleotides not matched to a gene: 6. The CDR3 loop spans 16 amino acids. From germline, CDR1 is SGHRS and CDR2 YFSETQ. The CDR3 DNA reads as TGCGCCAGCAGCCCGGGGGGGACAGGGGGCACCGGGGAGCTGTTTTTT. Amino acids: CASSPGGTGGTGELFF.

This clonotype was recorded at least ten times. The chain combines TRBV28 with TRBJ2-7; tentatively, D is TRBD1 (6 bases). The germline V gene encodes CDR1 MDHEN and CDR2 SYDVKM. CDR3 length equals 15 residues. V shed 7 bases and J shed 3 bases, with 19 bases lying between them. In DNA form, the CDR3 reads TGTGCCAGCAATGAGAAAGACAGGTTAAGCTACGAGCAGTACTTC. Amino acids: CASNEKDRLSYEQYF.

The chain is built from TRBV19 and TRBJ2-1, with TRBD2 matching over 10 bases. CDR3 size: 14 residues. With V trimmed by 3 bases and J by 5 bases, 1 base remained unmatched. Germline values: CDR1 LNHDA, CDR2 SQIVND (reference sequence). The CDR3 sequence is CASSISGRNNEQFF. The CDR3 nucleotides are TGTGCCAGTAGTATTAGCGGGAGGAACAATGAGCAGTTCTTC.

Remarks on this clonotype: A much more abundant neighbour one base away suggests this may be a read error. The V gene is TRBV20-1, the J gene TRBJ2-1, with D perhaps matching TRBD2 (5 bases). Trimming removed 1 base at V and 4 bases at J, with 14 bases between. The CDR3 is made up of 15 amino acids. The V gene's germline CDR1 is DFQATT and CDR2 SNEGSKA (reference sequence). This CDR3 reads CSARVQVGAYNEQFF. Written as DNA, the CDR3 is TGCAGTGCTAGAGTGCAAGTGGGAGCTTACAATGAGCAGTTCTTC.

In this sample, this clonotype turned up many times. The V gene is TRBV28, the J gene TRBJ2-7; 7 bases agree with TRBD2. CDR1 is MDHEN and CDR2 is SYDVKM in the germline V gene. The V and J ends lost 6 bases and 2 bases, in that order; junction bases with no gene match: 7. The CDR3 extends over 14 amino acids. The CDR3 sequence is CASSFWGGPYEQYF. The CDR3 DNA follows: TGTGCCAGCAGCTTCTGGGGGGGTCCCTACGAGCAGTACTTC.